This TCR beta chain appears in the sequencing data of a study of T cell responses to AZD1222 COVID-19 vaccine. TCRdb keeps only in-frame clones here, not all; method: immunoSEQ multiplex PCR. Here the sample spans tens of thousands of clones, around 91% being singletons. Whole-study results and caveats: Dominant CD4 TCR responses targeted spike regions 160-218 and 743-854. Repertoires in all cases were sampled only once the peak T cell response had passed. Vaccination with two AZD1222 doses was followed by a rise in Spike-specific TCR breadth and depth.

Remarks on this clone: Antigen specificity is unknown.

This CDR3 is 13 amino acids long. Germline CDR1 SNHLY, CDR2 FYNNEI. V was trimmed by 7 bases and J by 7 bases, leaving 16 bases between them. This clonotype originated in an adult in good health. This specimen was peripheral blood, taken on day 0 of MenACWY control vaccination. This chain uses TRBV2 with TRBJ1-2; a weak D match, TRBD1 (6 bases). The CDR3 nucleotides read TGTGCCAGCACCGAGGTAGGGGGATCTGGCTACACCTTC. It yields the protein CASTEVGGSGYTF.